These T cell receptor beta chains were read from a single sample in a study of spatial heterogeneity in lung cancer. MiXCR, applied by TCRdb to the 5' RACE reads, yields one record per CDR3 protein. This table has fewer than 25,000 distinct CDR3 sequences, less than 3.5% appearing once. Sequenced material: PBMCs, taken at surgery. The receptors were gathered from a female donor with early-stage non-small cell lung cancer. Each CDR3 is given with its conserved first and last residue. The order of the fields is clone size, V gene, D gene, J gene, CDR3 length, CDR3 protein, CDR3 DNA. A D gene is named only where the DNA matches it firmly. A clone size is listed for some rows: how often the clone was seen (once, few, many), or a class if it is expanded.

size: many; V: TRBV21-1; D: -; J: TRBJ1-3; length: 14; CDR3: CASSKADSGNTIYF; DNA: TGTGCCAGCAGCAAAGCGGACTCTGGAAACACCATATATTTT
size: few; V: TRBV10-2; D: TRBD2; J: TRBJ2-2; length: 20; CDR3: CASSERSPSGGPGRTGELFF; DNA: TGCGCCAGCAGTGAGAGGTCGCCTAGCGGGGGCCCCGGGAGGACCGGGGAGCTGTTTTTT
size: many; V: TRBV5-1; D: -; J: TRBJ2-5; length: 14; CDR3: CASSIDSSQETQYF; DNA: TGCGCCAGCAGCATTGACAGCTCCCAAGAGACCCAGTACTTC
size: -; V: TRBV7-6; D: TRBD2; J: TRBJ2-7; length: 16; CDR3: CASSLGAGGLSYEQYF; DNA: TGTGCCAGCAGCTTAGGTGCGGGAGGGCTCTCCTACGAGCAGTACTTC
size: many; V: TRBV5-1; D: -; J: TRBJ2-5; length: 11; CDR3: CASRLAETQYF; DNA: TGCGCCAGCAGACTCGCAGAGACCCAGTACTTC
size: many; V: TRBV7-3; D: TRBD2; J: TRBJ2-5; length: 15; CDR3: CASSLGLAGPETQYF; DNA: TGTGCCAGCAGCCTTGGACTAGCGGGGCCAGAGACCCAGTACTTC
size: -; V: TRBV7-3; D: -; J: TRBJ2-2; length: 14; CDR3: CASSLARNTGELFF; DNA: TGTGCCAGCAGCTTAGCTCGGAACACCGGGGAGCTGTTTTTT
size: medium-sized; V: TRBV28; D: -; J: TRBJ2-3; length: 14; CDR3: CASSFVAGTDTQYF; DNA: TGTGCCAGCAGCTTTGTTGCTGGCACAGATACGCAGTATTTT
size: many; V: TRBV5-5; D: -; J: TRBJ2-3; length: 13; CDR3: CASSPGDTDTQYF; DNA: TGTGCCAGCAGCCCGGGCGACACAGATACGCAGTATTTT
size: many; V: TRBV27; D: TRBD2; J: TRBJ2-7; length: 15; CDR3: CASSLKASGIGEQYF; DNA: TGTGCCAGCAGCCTAAAGGCTAGCGGGATAGGGGAGCAGTACTTC
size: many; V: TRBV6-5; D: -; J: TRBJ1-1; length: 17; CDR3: CASSYGGSAAMNTEAFF; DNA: TGTGCCAGCAGTTACGGGGGGTCCGCAGCAATGAACACTGAAGCTTTCTTT
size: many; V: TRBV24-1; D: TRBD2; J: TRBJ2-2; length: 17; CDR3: CATSDRGLAGANGELFF; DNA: TGTGCCACCAGTGATAGGGGACTAGCGGGAGCTAACGGGGAGCTGTTTTTT
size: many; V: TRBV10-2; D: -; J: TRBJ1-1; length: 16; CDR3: CASSESSGFGNTEAFF; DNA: TGCGCCAGCAGTGAGTCGTCAGGGTTTGGGAACACTGAAGCTTTCTTT
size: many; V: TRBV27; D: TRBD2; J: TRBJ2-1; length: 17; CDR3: CASSASPSGGRGNEQFF; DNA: TGTGCCAGCAGTGCCTCCCCTAGCGGGGGAAGGGGGAATGAGCAGTTCTTC
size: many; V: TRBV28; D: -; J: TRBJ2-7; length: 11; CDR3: CASSLKYEQYF; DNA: TGTGCCAGCAGTTTAAAATACGAGCAGTACTTC
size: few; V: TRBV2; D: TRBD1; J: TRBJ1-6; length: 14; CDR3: CASSAQGARLPLHF; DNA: TGTGCCAGCAGCGCACAGGGGGCGCGTTTGCCCCTCCACTTT
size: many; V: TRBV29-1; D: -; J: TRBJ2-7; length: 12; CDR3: CSVEGRPYEQYF; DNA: TGCAGCGTTGAGGGGCGGCCCTACGAGCAGTACTTC
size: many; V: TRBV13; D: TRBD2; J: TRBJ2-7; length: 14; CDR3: CASSETSGSYEQYF; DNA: TGTGCCAGCAGCGAAACTAGCGGGAGCTACGAGCAGTACTTC
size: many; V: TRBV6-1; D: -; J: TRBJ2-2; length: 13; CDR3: CASNQESTGELFF; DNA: TGTGCCAGCAACCAGGAGAGCACCGGGGAGCTGTTTTTT
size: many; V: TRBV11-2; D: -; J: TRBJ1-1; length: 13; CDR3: CASSSIRISKAFF; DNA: TGTGCCAGCAGCTCTATTAGGATATCAAAAGCTTTCTTT
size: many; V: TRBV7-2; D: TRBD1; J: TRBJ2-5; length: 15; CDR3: CASSFQGAWEETQYF; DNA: TGTGCCAGCAGCTTTCAGGGGGCTTGGGAAGAGACCCAGTACTTC
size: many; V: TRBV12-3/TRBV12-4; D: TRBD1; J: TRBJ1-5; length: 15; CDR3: CASSPDRGRFQPQHF; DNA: TGTGCCAGCAGCCCAGACAGGGGGCGATTTCAGCCCCAGCATTTT
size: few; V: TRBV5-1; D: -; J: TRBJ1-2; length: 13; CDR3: CASSWEKTYGYTF; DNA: TGCGCCAGCAGCTGGGAGAAGACCTATGGCTACACCTTC
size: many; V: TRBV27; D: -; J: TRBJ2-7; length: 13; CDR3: CASSFGTRGEQYF; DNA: TGTGCCAGCAGTTTCGGGACCCGAGGCGAGCAGTACTTC
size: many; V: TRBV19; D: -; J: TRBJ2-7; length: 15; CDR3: CASSMGGGGSYEQYF; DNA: TGTGCCAGTAGTATGGGGGGCGGAGGAAGCTACGAGCAGTACTTC
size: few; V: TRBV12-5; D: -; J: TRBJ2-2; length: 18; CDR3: CASGLVLLNRANTGELFF; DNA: TGTGCTAGTGGTTTGGTACTATTGAACAGGGCGAACACCGGGGAGCTGTTTTTT
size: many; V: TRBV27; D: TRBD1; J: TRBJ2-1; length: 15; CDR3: CASSLGDRGINEQFF; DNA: TGTGCCAGCAGTTTAGGGGACAGGGGGATCAATGAGCAGTTCTTC
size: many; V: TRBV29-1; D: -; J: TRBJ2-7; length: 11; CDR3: CSVDVNFEQYF; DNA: TGCAGCGTTGACGTCAATTTCGAGCAGTACTTC
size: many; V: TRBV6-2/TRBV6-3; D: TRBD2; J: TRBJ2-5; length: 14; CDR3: CASSQGLAGETQYF; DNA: TGTGCCAGCAGTCAGGGACTAGCGGGAGAGACCCAGTACTTC
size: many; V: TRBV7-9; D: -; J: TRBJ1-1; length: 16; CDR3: CASSPSGGERYTEAFF; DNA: TGTGCCAGCAGCCCCAGTGGGGGGGAGCGGTACACTGAAGCTTTCTTT
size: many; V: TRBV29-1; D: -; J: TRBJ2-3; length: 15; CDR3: CSSGARGGSTDTQYF; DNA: TGCAGCTCCGGGGCCCGGGGAGGTAGCACAGATACGCAGTATTTT
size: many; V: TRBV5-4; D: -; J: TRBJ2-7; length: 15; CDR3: CASSLLASGTYEQYF; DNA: TGTGCCAGCAGCTTGTTGGCGTCCGGGACCTACGAGCAGTACTTC
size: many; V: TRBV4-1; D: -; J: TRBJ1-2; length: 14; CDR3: CASSPPGGPPDGTF; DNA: TGCGCCAGCAGCCCCCCGGGAGGCCCCCCCGATGGTACCTTC
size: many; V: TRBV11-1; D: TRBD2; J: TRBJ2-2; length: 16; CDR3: CASSLASGSTTGELFF; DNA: TGTGCCAGCAGCTTAGCTAGCGGGAGCACTACCGGGGAGCTGTTTTTT
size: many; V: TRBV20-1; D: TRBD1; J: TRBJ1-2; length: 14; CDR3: CSARGLGQDTFTTF; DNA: TGCAGTGCTAGAGGACTAGGACAGGACACGTTTACCACCTTC
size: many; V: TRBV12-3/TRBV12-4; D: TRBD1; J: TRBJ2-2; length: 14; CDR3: CASRPGTETGELFF; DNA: TGTGCCAGCAGACCCGGGACAGAGACTGGGGAGCTGTTTTTT